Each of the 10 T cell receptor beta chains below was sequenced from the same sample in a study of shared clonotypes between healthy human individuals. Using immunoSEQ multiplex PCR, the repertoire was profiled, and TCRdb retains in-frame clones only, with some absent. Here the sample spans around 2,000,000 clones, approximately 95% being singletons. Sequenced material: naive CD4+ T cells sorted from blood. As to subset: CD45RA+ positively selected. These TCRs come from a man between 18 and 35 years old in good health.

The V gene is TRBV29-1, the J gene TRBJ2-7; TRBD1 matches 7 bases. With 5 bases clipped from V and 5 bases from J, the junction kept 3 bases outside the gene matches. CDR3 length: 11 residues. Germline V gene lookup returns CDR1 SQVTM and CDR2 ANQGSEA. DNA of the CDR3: TGCAGCGTTACAGGGGCTAACGAGCAGTACTTC. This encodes CSVTGANEQYF.

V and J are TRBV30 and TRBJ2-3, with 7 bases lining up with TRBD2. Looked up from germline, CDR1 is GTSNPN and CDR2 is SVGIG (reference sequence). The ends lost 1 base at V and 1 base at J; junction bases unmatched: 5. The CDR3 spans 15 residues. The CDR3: CAWSGEAGRTDTQYF. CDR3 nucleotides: TGTGCCTGGAGTGGCGAAGCGGGACGCACAGATACGCAGTATTTT.

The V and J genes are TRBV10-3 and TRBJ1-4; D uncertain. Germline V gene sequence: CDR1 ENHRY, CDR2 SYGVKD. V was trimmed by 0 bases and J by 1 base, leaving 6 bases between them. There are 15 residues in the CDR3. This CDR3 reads CAISESVGTNEKLFF. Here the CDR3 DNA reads TGTGCCATCAGTGAGTCGGTGGGAACTAATGAAAAACTGTTTTTT.

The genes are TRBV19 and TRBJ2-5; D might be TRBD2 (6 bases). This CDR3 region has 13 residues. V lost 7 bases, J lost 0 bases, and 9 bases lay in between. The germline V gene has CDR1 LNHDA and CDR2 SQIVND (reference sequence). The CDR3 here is CASNGRDQETQYF. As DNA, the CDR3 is TGTGCCAGTAACGGGAGAGACCAAGAGACCCAGTACTTC.

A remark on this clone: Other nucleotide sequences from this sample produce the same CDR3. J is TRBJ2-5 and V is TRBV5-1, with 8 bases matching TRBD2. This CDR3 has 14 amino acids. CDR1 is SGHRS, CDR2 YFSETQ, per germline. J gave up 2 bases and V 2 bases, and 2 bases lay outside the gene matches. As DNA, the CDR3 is TGCGCCAGCAGCTTAACTAGCGGACAAGAGACCCAGTACTTC. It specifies CASSLTSGQETQYF.

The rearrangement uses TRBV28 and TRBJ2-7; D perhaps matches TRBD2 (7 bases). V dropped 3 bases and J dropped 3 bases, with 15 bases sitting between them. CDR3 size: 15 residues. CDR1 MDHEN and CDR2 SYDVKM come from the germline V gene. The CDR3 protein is CASSLDGGPGYEQYF. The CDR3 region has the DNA TGTGCCAGCAGTTTGGACGGGGGGCCCGGCTACGAGCAGTACTTC.

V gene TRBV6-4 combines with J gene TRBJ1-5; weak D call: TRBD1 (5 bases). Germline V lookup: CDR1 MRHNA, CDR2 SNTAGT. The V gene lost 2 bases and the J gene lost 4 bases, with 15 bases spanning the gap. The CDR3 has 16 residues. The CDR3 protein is CASSDTLVTENQPQHF. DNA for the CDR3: TGTGCCAGCAGTGACACCCTCGTGACAGAGAATCAGCCCCAGCATTTT.

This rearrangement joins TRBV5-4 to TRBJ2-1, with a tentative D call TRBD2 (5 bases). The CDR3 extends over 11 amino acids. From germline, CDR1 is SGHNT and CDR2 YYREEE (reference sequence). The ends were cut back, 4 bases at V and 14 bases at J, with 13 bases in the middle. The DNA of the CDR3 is TGTGCCAGCAGCCCGGGAACTCGAGAGTTCTTC. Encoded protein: CASSPGTREFF.

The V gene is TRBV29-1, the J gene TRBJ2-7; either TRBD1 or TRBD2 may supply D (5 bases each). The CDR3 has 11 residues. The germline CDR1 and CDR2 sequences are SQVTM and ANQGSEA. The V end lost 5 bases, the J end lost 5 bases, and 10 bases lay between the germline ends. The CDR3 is CSVKRGDEQYF. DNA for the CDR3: TGCAGCGTTAAAAGGGGAGACGAGCAGTACTTC.

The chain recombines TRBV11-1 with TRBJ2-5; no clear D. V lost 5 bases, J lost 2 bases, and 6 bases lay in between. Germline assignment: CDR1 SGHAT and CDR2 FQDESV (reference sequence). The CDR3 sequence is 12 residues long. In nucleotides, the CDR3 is TGTGCCAGCAGCACCCTACAAGAGACCCAGTACTTC. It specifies CASSTLQETQYF.